The 16 T cell receptor beta chains below come from one sample, sequenced in a study of blood T cell repertoires in COVID-19. Measured with immunoSEQ multiplex PCR; TCRdb has only the in-frame clones, and not every one. The sample carries 130,000 to 150,000 clones, approximately 83% recorded once. Sequenced material: peripheral blood. The receptors stem from a woman aged 60-75 years with COVID-19, enrolled during active disease.

V is TRBV3-1 (or the pseudogene TRBV3-2) and J is TRBJ1-2, with D perhaps matching TRBD1 (6 bases). CDR1 LGHDT and CDR2 YNNKEL come from the germline V gene (reference sequence). This CDR3 has 15 residues. V was trimmed by 1 base and J by 4 bases, leaving 13 bases between them. Here the CDR3 reads CASSQGGHRPYGYTF. CDR3 nucleotide sequence: TGTGCCAGCAGCCAAGGGGGACACCGCCCCTATGGCTACACCTTC.

As concerns this clone: An end of the junction does not agree with germline; a read error may underlie this. This chain uses TRBV2 with TRBJ1-1, with D perhaps matching TRBD1 (6 bases). This CDR3 has 14 residues. Germline CDR1 SNHLY, CDR2 FYNNEI. CDR3 sequence (DNA): TGTGCCACCAGTAGACAGGTTGAAATTTCTGAAGCTTTCTTT. Translation gives CATSRQVEISEAFF.

The rearrangement joins TRBV19 to TRBJ1-5; D is unclear. CDR1 is LNHDA and CDR2 is SQIVND in the germline V gene (reference sequence). The CDR3 is 14 residues long. Trimming took 4 bases from V and 3 from J, leaving 10 bases between them. The CDR3 region has the DNA TGTGCCAGTAGTAGCGGGCAGGACAATCAGCCCCAGCATTTT. It yields the protein CASSSGQDNQPQHF.

This chain joins TRBV3-1 (or the pseudogene TRBV3-2) and TRBJ1-2; tentative D call: TRBD1 (5 bases). The CDR3 has 15 amino acids. Trimming pared 2 bases from V and 2 bases from J, leaving 12 bases between. In germline, CDR1 is LGHDT, CDR2 YNNKEL (reference sequence). This chain's CDR3 is CASSQPGTENYGYTF. For the CDR3, the DNA is TGTGCCAGCAGCCAACCCGGGACTGAGAACTATGGCTACACCTTC.

The V call is TRBV7-8, the J call TRBJ1-1; D is perhaps TRBD1 (6 bases). The CDR3 length is 16 residues. Germline CDR1 and CDR2: SGHVS and FQNEAQ. V was trimmed by 2 bases and J by 0 bases, leaving 13 bases between them. The CDR3 region is CASSLTDSLLNTEAFF. In DNA, the CDR3 is TGTGCCAGCAGCTTAACGGACAGTCTCTTGAACACTGAAGCTTTCTTT.

This clone appeared many times. The chain recombines TRBV5-4 with TRBJ2-2; tentatively, D is TRBD1 (6 bases). The V gene's germline CDR1 is SGHNT and CDR2 YYREEE (reference sequence). The V and J ends lost 4 bases and 2 bases respectively, with 15 bases between them. The CDR3 contains 16 residues. CDR3 amino acids: CASSPSGGPNTGELFF. DNA of the CDR3: TGTGCCAGCAGCCCGTCTGGGGGCCCCAACACCGGGGAGCTGTTTTTT.

The chain links TRBV4-1 to TRBJ1-6; D gene ambiguous. Germline lookup yields CDR1 MGHRA and CDR2 YSYEKL. V gave up 4 bases and J gave up 5 bases, with 12 bases separating them. The CDR3 totals 15 residues. Here the CDR3 reads CASSLSHLDNSPLHF. CDR3 DNA sequence: TGCGCCAGCAGCCTATCCCACTTAGATAATTCACCCCTCCACTTT.

The chain employs TRBV7-9 and TRBJ2-2; no firm D call. Trimming took 0 bases from V and 3 from J, leaving 5 bases between them. The CDR3 contains 14 residues. Germline loops: CDR1 SEHNR, CDR2 FQNEAQ (reference sequence). CDR3 DNA sequence: TGTGCCAGCAGCTTAGCTCTGTACACCGGGGAGCTGTTTTTT. Translating it yields CASSLALYTGELFF.

This rearrangement joins TRBV27 to TRBJ2-1, with D hard to call. V lost 5 bases and J 3 bases, leaving 20 bases between the germline ends. The CDR3 loop spans 17 amino acids. Per the germline V gene, CDR1 is MNHEY and CDR2 is SMNVEV (reference sequence). CDR3 loop: CASSPRLGLELYNEQFF. The CDR3 DNA reads as TGTGCCAGCAGTCCTCGGCTTGGTCTAGAACTCTACAATGAGCAGTTCTTC.

This chain uses TRBV19 with TRBJ2-2; 8 bases line up with TRBD1. Looked up from germline, CDR1 is LNHDA and CDR2 is SQIVND (reference sequence). This CDR3 is 16 amino acids long. Unmatched junction bases numbered 9, after V lost 5 bases and J lost 4 bases. The CDR3 sequence: CASSDRDRKGTGELFF. The CDR3 DNA reads TGTGCCAGTAGTGACCGGGACAGGAAAGGCACCGGGGAGCTGTTTTTT.

This chain connects TRBV27 to TRBJ2-7; 8 nucleotides align to TRBD1. The length of the CDR3 is 15 residues. The germline V gene encodes CDR1 MNHEY and CDR2 SMNVEV (reference sequence). J lost 0 bases, V lost 5 bases, and 6 bases had no gene match. The CDR3 reads CASSPGQGRSYEQYF. CDR3 in DNA: TGTGCCAGCAGTCCCGGACAGGGCCGCTCCTACGAGCAGTACTTC.

This sequence joins TRBV7-3 and TRBJ1-1; 7 bases are shared with TRBD1. The junction had 6 bases not matched to a gene; V was cut back by 5 bases and J by 6 bases. The germline gives CDR1 SGHTA, CDR2 FQGTGA. This CDR3 spans 13 amino acids. CDR3 nucleotides: TGTGCCAGCAGCGAAGACAGGGAGTCTGAAGCTTTCTTT. Its translation: CASSEDRESEAFF.

This sequence joins TRBV6-6 and TRBJ2-7; tentative D call: TRBD2 (5 bases). The CDR3 contains 11 residues. Per the germline V gene, CDR1 is MNHNY and CDR2 is SVGAGI (reference sequence). The ends were cut back, 3 bases at V and 6 bases at J, with 6 bases in the middle. This CDR3 reads CASSYGGEQYF. The DNA of the CDR3 is TGTGCCAGCAGTTATGGAGGCGAGCAGTACTTC.

The chain is built from TRBV11-3 and TRBJ2-7; D not resolved. Germline CDR1 and CDR2: SGHNT and YENEEA. Trimming removed 1 base at V and 4 bases at J, with 14 bases between. CDR3 length: 15 amino acids. Written as DNA, the CDR3 is TGTGCCAGCAGCTTAGCGGGTGGTACCGTTTACGAGCAGTACTTC. This sequence encodes CASSLAGGTVYEQYF. Drawing the rest from reference TRBV11-3 and TRBJ2-7, the complete variable domain is EAGVVQSPRYKIIEKKQPVAFWCNPISGHNTLYWYLQNLGQGPELLIRYENEEAVDDSQLPKDRFSAERLKGVDSTLKIQPAELGDSAVYLCASSLAGGTVYEQYFGPGTRLTVT.

The chain employs TRBV4-1 and TRBJ2-1, with 9 bases fitting TRBD1. The CDR3 is 16 residues long. V dropped 1 base and J dropped 3; count of bases not matched to a gene: 4. From germline, CDR1 is MGHRA and CDR2 YSYEKL. CDR3 sequence: CASSQVPTGGYNEQFF. CDR3 bases: TGCGCCAGCAGCCAAGTACCGACAGGGGGCTACAATGAGCAGTTCTTC.

In its sample, this clone was seen once. The rearrangement joins TRBV5-1 to TRBJ2-5; a possible D gene is TRBD2 (6 bases). Germline V gene data show CDR1 as SGHRS and CDR2 as YFSETQ. Trimming stripped 1 base from V and 4 bases from J, with 14 bases between. The CDR3 runs 15 residues. The CDR3 region is CASSLLGEAGETQYF. CDR3 nucleotide sequence: TGCGCCAGCAGCTTGCTAGGGGAGGCAGGAGAGACCCAGTACTTC.